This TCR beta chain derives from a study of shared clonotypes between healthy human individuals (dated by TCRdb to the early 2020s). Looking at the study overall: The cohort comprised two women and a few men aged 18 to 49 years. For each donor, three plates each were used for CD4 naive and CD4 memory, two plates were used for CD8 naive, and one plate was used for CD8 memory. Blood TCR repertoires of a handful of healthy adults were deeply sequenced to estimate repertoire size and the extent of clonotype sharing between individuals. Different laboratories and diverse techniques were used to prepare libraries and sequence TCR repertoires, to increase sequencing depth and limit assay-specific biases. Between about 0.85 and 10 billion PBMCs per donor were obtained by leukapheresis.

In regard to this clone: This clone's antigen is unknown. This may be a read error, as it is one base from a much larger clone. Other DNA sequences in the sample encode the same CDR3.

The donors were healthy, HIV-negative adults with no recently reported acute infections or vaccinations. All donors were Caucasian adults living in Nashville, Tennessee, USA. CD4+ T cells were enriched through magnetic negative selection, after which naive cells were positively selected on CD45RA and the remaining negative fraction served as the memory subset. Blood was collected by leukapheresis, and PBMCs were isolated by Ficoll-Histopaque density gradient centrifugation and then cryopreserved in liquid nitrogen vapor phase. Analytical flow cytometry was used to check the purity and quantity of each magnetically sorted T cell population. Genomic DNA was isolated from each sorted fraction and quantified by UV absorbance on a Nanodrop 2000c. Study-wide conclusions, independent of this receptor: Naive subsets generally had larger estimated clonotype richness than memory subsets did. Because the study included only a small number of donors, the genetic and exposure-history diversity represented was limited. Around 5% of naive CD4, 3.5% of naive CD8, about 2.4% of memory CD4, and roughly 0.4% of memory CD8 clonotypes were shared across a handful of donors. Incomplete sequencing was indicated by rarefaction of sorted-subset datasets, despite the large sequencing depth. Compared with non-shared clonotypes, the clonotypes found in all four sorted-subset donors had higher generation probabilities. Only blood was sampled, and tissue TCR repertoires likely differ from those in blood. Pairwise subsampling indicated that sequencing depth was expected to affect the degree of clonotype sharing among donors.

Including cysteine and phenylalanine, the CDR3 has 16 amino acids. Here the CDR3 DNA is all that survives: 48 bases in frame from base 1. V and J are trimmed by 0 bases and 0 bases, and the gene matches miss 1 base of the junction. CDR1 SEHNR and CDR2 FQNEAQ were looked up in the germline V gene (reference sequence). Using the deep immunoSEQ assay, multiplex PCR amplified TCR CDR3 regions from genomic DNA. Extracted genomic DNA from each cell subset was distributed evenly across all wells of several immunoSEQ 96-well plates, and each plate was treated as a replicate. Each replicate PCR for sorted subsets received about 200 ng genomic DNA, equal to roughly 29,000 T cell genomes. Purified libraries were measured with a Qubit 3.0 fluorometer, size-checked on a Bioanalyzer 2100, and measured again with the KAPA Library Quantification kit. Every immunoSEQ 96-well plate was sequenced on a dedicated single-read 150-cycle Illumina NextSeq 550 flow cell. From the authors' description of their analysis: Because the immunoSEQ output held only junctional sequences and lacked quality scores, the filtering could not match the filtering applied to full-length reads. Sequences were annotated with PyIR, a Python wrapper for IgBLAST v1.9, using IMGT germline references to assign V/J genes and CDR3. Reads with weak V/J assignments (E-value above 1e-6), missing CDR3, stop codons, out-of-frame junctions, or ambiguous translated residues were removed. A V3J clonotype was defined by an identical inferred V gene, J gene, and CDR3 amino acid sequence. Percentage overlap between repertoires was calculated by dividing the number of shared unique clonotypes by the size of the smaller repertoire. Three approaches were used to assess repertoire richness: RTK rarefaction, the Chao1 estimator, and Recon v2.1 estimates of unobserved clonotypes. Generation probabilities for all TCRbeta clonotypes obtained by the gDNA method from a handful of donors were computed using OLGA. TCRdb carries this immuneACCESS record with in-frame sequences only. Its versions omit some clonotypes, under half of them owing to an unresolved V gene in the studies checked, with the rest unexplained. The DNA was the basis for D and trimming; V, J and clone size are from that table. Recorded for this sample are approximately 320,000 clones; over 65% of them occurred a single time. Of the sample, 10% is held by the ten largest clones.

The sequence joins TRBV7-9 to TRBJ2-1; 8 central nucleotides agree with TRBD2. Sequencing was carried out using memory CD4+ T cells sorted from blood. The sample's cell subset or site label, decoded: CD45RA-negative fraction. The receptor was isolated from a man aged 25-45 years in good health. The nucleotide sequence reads TGTGCCAGCAGCTTAGCCCTAGCGGGCTCCTACAATGAGCAGTTCTTC. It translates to CASSLALAGSYNEQFF.